The following is a T cell receptor (beta chain) sequence with its context. This receptor's antigen is unknown. The input lacks base qualities; no much larger clone sits a single base away. This sample is part of a study of T cells in Graves' hyperthyroidism and ophthalmopathy (dated by TCRdb to about 2019). About the investigation overall: Peripheral blood samples were taken at initial diagnosis, before any treatment was given. To identify distinguishing TCR V-J signatures, a discovery cohort of around 100 patients was used, comprising 40 to 45 with Graves' ophthalmopathy and around 57 with stable Graves' hyperthyroidism. An independent validation cohort of some 18 hyperthyroidism patients and 15 or so patients who later progressed to ophthalmopathy tested prospective prediction of ophthalmopathy. The 75 to 100 discovery patients were randomly split 7:3 into training and test sets. In about 6 Graves' hyperthyroidism patients, the study also compared T-cell repertoires from thyroid tissue with T-cell repertoires from blood. After blood sampling, hyperthyroidism patients were treated with methimazole at a starting dose of 30 mg daily, and ophthalmopathy patients were treated with high-dose intravenous methylprednisolone. According to the paper, TCR Vbeta CDR3 sequencing was carried out on some 140 peripheral blood samples, which came from approximately 43 ophthalmopathy, around 74 hyperthyroidism and 17 progressor patients. Results and caveats for the whole study, not just this receptor: No statistical method was used to set the sample size in advance, and investigators knew the group allocation. Most expanded thyroid clonotypes (frequency above 0.001) were also found in blood, which suggests that blood repertoires may mirror thyroid immune responses. In cross-validation, a model built on a 13 V-J signature told ophthalmopathy apart from stable hyperthyroidism with 87.88% sensitivity and roughly 81% specificity, and in testing the same model reached 80%/75%. During validation, the model predicted progression to ophthalmopathy a median of around 7 months ahead of onset, with almost 71% sensitivity and around 73% specificity.

Amplification of TCR beta CDR3 regions was carried out from RNA transcripts. The TCR CDR3 was subjected to a first round of RT-PCR using the HTBI primer set and the Qiagen OneStep RT-PCR kit. The libraries were constructed in a second round of multiplex PCR and then size-selected and purified. Libraries were sequenced paired-end with 100 bp reads on an Illumina HiSeq2000. The published analysis was carried out like this. SOAPnuke was used to process the raw data, throwing out any read that contained adapters or uncalled bases, had a mean Phred below 15, or lacked an exact constant-primer or identifier match. High-quality paired reads were merged with COPE v1.2.5, and unique nucleotide sequences were defined as clonotypes. Clonotypes were aligned to IMGT TRBV, TRBD and TRBJ reference segments using MiTCR v1.1. Analysis was restricted to V-J combinations with a frequency above 0.0001, which covered 98% to 99.2% of repertoires. The TCS score was defined as F50 (clonal expansion) divided by E x V (chaos), with BLOSUM62-based TCRdist calculated between CDR3 peptides within each V-J. Welch's t-statistics and random forest reduced around 510 V-J features to 13, which were used in a naive Bayes classifier (R e1071). Through fastp at Q25 and MiXCR, TCRdb rebuilt clones from the public reads, retaining in-frame beta chains. CDR3 protein sequences are deduplicated, and each keeps its most common genes and DNA. The V and J calls come from TCRdb's annotation, not from the publication. The table for this sample lists approximately 640,000 distinct CDR3 sequences; roughly a sixth of them were counted only once. Roughly 16% of the sample rests with the top ten.

Graves' hyperthyroidism was defined as stable when no progression to ophthalmopathy occurred over 18 months of follow-up. Hyperthyroidism patients were newly diagnosed, had a disease duration of under 2 months, and were aged 18 to 65 years. Patients with uncontrolled infections, other autoimmune diseases, pregnancy or lactation were excluded. Diagnoses were based on clinical symptoms, serum thyroxine and TRAb, thyroid ultrasound and orbital computed tomography. PBMCs were isolated from about 9.2 ml of fresh peripheral blood by Ficoll-Paque density gradient centrifugation. Trizol reagent was used to extract total RNA, and RNA quality was then checked on an Agilent 2100 Bioanalyzer. Deletion took 7 bases off V and 3 bases off J, with a span of 16 bases between the germline ends. From its cysteine to its phenylalanine, the CDR3 spans 15 amino acids. Solely the CDR3 DNA is kept, with 45 bases framed from the first base. As encoded in the germline V gene, CDR1 is MNHEY while CDR2 is SVGEGT.

The chain is made from TRBV6-2 or TRBV6-3 and TRBJ2-4, with TRBD2 as a weak D call on 5 bases. This TCR was recovered from a man in his forties or fifties with Graves' hyperthyroidism. Sequenced input: blood. CDR3 sequence: CASTPYRGDKNIQYF. The nucleotide sequence is TGTGCCAGCACCCCCTACCGGGGTGACAAAAACATTCAGTACTTC.